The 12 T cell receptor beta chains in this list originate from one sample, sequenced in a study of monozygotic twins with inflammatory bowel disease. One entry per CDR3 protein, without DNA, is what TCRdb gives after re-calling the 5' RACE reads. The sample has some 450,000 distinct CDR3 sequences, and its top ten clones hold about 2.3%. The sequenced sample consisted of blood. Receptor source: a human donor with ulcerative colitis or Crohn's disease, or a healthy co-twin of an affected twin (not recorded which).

CDR3: CASSLEEGKQFF. The chain recombines TRBV5-1 with TRBJ2-1; TCRdb lists TRBD2, though no DNA is available to test this call. The length of the CDR3 is 12 residues. CDR1 is SGHRS and CDR2 is YFSETQ in the germline V gene.

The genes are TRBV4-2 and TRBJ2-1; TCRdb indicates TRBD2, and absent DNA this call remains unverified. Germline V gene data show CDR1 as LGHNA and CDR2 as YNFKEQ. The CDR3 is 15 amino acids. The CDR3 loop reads CASSQEWRGLNEQFF.

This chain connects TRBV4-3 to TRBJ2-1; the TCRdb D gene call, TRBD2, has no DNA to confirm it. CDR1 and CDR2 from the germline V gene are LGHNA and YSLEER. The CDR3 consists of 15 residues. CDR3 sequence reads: CASSQGRGTPVEQFF.

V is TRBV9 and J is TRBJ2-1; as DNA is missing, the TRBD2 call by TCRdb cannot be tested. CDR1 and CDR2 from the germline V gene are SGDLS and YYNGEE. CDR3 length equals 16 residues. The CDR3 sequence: CASSPGGSGRFNEQFF.

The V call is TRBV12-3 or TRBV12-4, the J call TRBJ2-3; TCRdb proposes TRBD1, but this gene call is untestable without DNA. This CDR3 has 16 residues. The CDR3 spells CASSFGGVPSTDTQYF.

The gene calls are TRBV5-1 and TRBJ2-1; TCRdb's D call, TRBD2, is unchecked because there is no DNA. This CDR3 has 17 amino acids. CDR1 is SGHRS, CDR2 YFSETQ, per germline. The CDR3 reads CASSPMGLAGGGNEQFF.

CDR3 in amino acids: CSARPSGIWAETQYF. V is TRBV20-1 and J is TRBJ2-5; without DNA, the TCRdb call of TRBD2 cannot be checked. Germline V lookup: CDR1 DFQATT, CDR2 SNEGSKA (reference sequence). This CDR3 comprises 15 residues.

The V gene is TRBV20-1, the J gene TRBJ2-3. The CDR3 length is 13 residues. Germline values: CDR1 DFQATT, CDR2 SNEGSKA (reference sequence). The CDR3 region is CSARVVNTDTQYF.

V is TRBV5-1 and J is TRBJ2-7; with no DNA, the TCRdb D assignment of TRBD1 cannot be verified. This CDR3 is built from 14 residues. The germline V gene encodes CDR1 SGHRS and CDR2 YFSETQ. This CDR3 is CASSLGDVSDEQYF.

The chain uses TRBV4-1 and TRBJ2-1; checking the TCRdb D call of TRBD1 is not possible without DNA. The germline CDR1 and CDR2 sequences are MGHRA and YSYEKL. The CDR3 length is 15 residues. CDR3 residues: CASSQGGGAVYEQFF.

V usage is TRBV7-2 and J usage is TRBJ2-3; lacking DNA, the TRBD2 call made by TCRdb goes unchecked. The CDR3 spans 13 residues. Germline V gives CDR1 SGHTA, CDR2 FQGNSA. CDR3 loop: CASGSESGDTQYF.

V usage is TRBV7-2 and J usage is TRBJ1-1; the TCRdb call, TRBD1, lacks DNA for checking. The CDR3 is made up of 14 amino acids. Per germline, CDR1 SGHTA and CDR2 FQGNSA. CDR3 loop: CASSSDRGGTEAFF.